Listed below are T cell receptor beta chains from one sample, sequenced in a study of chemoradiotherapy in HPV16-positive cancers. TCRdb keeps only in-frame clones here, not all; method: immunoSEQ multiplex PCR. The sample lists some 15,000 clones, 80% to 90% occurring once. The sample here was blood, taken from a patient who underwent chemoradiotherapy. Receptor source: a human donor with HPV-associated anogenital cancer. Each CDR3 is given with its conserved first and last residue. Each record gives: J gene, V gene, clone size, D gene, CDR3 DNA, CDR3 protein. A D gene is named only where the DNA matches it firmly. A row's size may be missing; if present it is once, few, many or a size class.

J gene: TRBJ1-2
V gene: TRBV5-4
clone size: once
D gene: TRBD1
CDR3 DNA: TGTGCCAGCAGAACCGGGACAGATGGCTACACCTTC
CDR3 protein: CASRTGTDGYTF

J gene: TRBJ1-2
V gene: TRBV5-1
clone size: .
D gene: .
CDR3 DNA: TGCGCCAGCAGCGTAGGAACAGCTAACTATGGCTACACCTTC
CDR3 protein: CASSVGTANYGYTF

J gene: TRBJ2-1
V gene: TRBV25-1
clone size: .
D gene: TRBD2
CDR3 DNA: TGTGCCAGCAGTGACCCTAGCGGGAGGACAAGCTCCTACAATGAGCAGTTCTTC
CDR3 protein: CASSDPSGRTSSYNEQFF

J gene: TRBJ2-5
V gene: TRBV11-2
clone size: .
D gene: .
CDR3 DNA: TGTGCCAGCAGCTTAGCCCCAGGGCGACAAGAGACCCAGTACTTC
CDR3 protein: CASSLAPGRQETQYF

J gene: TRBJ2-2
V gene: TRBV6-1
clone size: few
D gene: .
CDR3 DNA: TGTGCCAGCAGTGGCCGAGGGTCCGGGGAGCTGTTTTTT
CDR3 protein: CASSGRGSGELFF

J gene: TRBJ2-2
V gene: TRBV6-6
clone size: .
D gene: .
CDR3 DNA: TGTGCCAGCAGTCTGAACACCGGGGAGCTGTTTTTT
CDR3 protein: CASSLNTGELFF

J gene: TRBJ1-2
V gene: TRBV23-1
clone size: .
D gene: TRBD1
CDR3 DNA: TGCGCCACTAGGGCTCAGGGGGACCCAATTATCGTCTACACCTTC
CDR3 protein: CATRAQGDPIIVYTF

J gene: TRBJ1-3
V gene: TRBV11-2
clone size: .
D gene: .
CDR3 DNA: TGTGCCAGCAGCTTAGACCTGGGGTCAGGGGAAGCTGGAAACACCATATATTTT
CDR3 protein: CASSLDLGSGEAGNTIYF

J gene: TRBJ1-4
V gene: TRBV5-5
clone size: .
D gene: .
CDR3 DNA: TGTGCCAGCAGCTTGCCCGACGGGGTTGGGGAAAAACTGTTTTTT
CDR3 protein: CASSLPDGVGEKLFF

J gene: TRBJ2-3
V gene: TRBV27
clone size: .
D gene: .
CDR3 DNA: TGTGCCAGCAGTTTTAGGGACTTATCAGATACGCAGTATTTT
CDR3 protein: CASSFRDLSDTQYF

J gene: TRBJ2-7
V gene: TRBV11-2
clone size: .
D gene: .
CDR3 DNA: TGTGCCAGCAGCTTAGCACAGTCCCCCTACGAGCAGTACTTC
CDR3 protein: CASSLAQSPYEQYF

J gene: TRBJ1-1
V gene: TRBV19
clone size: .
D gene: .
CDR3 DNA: TGTGCCACCCAGGGGCTCAAGTTGGAAGCTTTCTTT
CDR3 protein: CATQGLKLEAFF

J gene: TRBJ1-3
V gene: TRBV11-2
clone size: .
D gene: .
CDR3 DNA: TGTGCCAGCAGCTTAACCCCATTCCCAAACACCATATATTTT
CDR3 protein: CASSLTPFPNTIYF

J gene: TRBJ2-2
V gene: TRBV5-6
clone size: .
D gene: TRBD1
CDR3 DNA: TGTGCCAGCAGATCTAGTAGGACAGGGCGGACCGGGGAGCTGTTTTTT
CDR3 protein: CASRSSRTGRTGELFF

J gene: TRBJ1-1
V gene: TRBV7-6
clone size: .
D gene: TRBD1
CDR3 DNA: TGTGCCAGCAGCTCAACGACAGGGGGCACTGAAGCTTTCTTT
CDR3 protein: CASSSTTGGTEAFF

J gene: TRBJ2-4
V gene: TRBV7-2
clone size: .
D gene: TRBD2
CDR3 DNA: TGTGCCAGCAGCCGAAGCCGGACTAGCGAAAACATTCAGTACTTC
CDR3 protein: CASSRSRTSENIQYF

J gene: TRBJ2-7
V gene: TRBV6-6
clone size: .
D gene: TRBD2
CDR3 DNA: TGTGCCAGCAGTTCCCCGAGCGGGACCTACGAGCAGTACTTC
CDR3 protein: CASSSPSGTYEQYF

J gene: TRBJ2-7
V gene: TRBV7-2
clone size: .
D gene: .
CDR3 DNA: TGTGCCAGCAGCTTAACCCCTGCAGGTCAGAAAGGAGAGCAGTACTTC
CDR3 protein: CASSLTPAGQKGEQYF

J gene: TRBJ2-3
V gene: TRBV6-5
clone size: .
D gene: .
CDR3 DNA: TGTGCCAGCAGGCAACTAGTAACAGATACGCAGTATTTT
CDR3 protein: CASRQLVTDTQYF

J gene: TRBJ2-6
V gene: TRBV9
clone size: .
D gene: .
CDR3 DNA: TGTGCCAGCAGCGTAGGGAGGTCCGTTTCGGCTGGGGCCAACGTCCTGACTTTC
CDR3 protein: CASSVGRSVSAGANVLTF

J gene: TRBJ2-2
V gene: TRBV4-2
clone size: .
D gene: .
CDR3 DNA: TGTGCCAGCAGCCAAGTGTCGGGGTCGATAGTTGCCGGGGAGCTGTTTTTT
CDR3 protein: CASSQVSGSIVAGELFF

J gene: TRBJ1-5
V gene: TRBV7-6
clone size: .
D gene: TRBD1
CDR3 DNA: TGTGCCAGCAGCCGGACCCAGGGGGGCAATCAGCCCCAGCATTTT
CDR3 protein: CASSRTQGGNQPQHF

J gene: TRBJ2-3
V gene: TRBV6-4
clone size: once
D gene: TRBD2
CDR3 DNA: TGTGCCAGCAGTGACCGAGCGGGGAGCACAGATACGCAGTATTTT
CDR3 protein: CASSDRAGSTDTQYF

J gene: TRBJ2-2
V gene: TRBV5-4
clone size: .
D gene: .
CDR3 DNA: TGTGCCAGCAGCTTTTTCAGGGACGGGGAGCTGTTTTTT
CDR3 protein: CASSFFRDGELFF

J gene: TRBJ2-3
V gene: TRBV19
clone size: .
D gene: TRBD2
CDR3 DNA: TGTGCCAGTAGTCCCGACGGGAGGTACACAGATACGCAGTATTTT
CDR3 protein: CASSPDGRYTDTQYF

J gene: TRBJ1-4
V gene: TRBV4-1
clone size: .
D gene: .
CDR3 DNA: TGCGCCAGCAGCCAAGGGAAGGGAGGGGATGAAAAACTGTTTTTT
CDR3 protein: CASSQGKGGDEKLFF

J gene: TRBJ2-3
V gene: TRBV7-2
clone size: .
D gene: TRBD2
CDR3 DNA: TGTGCCAGCAGCCCGGGACGCGGGGGGGCCAGCACAGATACGCAGTATTTT
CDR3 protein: CASSPGRGGASTDTQYF

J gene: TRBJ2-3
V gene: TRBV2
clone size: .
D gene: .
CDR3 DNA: TGTGCCAGCAGCTTAAGTTTTACAGCGTCGCTCGATACGCAGTATTTT
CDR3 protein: CASSLSFTASLDTQYF

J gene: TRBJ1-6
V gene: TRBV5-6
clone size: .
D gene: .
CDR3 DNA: TGTGCCAGCAGCTCCACCCCCCGGGCGTATTCACCCCTCCACTTT
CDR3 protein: CASSSTPRAYSPLHF

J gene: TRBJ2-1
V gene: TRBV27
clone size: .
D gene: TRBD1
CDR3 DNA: TGTGCCAGCAGTTTTGGGACAGGGGGCGTCGCGGCGGACAATGAGCAGTTCTTC
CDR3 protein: CASSFGTGGVAADNEQFF

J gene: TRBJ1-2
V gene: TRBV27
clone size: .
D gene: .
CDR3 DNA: TGTGCCAGCACCACGGGACGAGGGGCGGGGGATGGCTACACCTTC
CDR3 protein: CASTTGRGAGDGYTF

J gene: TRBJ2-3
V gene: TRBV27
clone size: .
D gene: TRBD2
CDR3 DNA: TGTGCCAGCAGGCGAAGACTAGCGGGAGCAGATACGCAGTATTTT
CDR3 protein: CASRRRLAGADTQYF

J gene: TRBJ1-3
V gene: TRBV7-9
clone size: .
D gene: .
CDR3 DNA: TGTGCCAGCAGCTTAACAGGGTCTGGAAACACCATATATTTT
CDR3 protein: CASSLTGSGNTIYF

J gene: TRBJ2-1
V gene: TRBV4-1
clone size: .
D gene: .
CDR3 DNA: TGCGCCAGCAGCCAAGGTCCGGGCAACTCCTACAATGAGCAGTTCTTC
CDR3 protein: CASSQGPGNSYNEQFF

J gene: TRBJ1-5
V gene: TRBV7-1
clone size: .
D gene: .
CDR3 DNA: TGTGCCAGCAGCCCCCTGGGTGAGTGGGCCCAGCATTTT
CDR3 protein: CASSPLGEWAQHF